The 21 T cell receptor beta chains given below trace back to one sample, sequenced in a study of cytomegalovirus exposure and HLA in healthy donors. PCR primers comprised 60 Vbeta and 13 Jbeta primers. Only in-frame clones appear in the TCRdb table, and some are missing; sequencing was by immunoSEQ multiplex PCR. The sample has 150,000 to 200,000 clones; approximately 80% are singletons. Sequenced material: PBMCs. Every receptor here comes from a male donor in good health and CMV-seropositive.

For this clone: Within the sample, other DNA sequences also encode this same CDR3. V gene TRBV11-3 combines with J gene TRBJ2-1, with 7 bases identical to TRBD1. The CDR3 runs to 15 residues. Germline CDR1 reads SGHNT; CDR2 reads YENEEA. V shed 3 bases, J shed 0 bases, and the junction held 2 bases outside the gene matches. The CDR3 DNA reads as TGTGCCAGCAGCTTGACAGGGAGCTCCTACAATGAGCAGTTCTTC. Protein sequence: CASSLTGSSYNEQFF.

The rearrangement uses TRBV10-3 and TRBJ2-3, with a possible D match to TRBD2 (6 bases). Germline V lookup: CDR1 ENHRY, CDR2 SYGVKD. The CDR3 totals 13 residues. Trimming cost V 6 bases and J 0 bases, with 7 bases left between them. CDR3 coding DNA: TGTGCCATCAGGGGGACTAGCACAGATACGCAGTATTTT. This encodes CAIRGTSTDTQYF.

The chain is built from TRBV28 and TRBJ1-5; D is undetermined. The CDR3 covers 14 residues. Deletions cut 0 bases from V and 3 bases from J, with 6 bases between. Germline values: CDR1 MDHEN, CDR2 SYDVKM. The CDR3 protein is CASSLWALNQPQHF. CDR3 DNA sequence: TGTGCCAGCAGTTTATGGGCCCTCAATCAGCCCCAGCATTTT.

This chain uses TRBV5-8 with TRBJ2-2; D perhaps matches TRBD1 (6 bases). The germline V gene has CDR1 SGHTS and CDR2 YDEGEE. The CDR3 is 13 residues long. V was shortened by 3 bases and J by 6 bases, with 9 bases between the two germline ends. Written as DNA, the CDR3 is TGTGCCAGCAGCTGGGACATTGCCGGGGAGCTGTTTTTT. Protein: CASSWDIAGELFF.

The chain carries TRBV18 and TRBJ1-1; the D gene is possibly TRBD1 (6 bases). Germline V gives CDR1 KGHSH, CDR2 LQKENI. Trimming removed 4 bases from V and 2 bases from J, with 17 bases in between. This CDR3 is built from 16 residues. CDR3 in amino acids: CASSLVQGRPNTEAFF. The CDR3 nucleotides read TGTGCCAGCTCACTCGTTCAGGGGCGCCCCAACACTGAAGCTTTCTTT. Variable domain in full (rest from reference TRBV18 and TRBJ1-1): NAGVMQNPRHLVRRRGQEARLRCSPMKGHSHVYWYRQLPEEGLKFMVYLQKENIIDESGMPKERFSAEFPKEGPSILRIQQVVRGDSAAYFCASSLVQGRPNTEAFFGQGTRLTVV.

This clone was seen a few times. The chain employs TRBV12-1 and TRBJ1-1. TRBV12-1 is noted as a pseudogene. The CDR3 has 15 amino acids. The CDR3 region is CASSPELISNTEAFF. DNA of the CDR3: TGTGCCAGCAGCCCCGAACTGATCTCGAACACTGAAGCTTTCTTT.

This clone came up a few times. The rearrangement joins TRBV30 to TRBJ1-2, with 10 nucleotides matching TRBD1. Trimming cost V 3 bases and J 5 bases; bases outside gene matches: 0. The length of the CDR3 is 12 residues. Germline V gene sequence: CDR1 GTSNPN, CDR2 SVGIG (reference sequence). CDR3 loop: CAWRGQGYGYTF. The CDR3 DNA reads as TGTGCCTGGAGGGGACAGGGGTATGGCTACACCTTC.

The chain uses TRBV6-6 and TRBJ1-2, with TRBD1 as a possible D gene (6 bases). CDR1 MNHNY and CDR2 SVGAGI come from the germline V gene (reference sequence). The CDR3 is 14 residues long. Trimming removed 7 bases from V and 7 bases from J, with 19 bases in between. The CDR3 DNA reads TGTGCCAGCACCACTCGCCCGGGGGGCGGTGGCTACACCTTC. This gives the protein CASTTRPGGGGYTF.

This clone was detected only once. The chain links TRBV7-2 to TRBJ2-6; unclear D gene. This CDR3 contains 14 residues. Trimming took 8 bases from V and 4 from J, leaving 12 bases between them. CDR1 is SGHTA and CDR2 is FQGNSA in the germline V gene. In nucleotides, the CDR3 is TGTGCCAGCCACCGGAGTATAGGGGCCAACGTCCTGACTTTC. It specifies CASHRSIGANVLTF.

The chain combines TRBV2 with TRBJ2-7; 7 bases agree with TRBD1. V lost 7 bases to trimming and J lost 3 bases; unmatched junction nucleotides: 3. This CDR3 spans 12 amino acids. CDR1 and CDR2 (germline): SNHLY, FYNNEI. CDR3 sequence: CASTRQGYEQYF. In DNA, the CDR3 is TGTGCCAGCACCCGACAGGGCTACGAGCAGTACTTC.

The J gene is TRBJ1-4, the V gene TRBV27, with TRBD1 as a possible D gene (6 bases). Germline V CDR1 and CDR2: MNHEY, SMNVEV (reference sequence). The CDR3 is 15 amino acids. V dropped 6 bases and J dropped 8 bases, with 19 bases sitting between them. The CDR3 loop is CASSLQGDRQEKLFF. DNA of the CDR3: TGTGCCAGCAGCCTACAGGGAGACCGTCAGGAAAAACTGTTTTTT.

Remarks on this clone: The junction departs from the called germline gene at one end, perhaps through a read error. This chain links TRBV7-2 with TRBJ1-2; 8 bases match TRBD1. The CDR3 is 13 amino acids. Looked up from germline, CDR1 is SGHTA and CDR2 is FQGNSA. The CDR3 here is CARSLAGRGPYTF. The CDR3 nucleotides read TGTGCCAGGAGCTTAGCGGGCAGGGGGCCCTACACCTTC.

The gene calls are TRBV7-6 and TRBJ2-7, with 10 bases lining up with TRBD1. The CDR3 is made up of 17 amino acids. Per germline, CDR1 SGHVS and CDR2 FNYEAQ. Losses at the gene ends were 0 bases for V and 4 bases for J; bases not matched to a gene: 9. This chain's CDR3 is CASSLAGQGVGWYEQYF. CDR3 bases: TGTGCCAGCAGCTTAGCTGGACAGGGGGTGGGGTGGTACGAGCAGTACTTC.

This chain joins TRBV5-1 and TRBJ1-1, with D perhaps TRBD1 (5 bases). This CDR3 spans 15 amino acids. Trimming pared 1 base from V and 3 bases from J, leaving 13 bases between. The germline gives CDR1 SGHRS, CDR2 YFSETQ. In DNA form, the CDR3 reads TGCGCCAGCAGCTTGACCAGGTCAGGGCACACTGAAGCTTTCTTT. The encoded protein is CASSLTRSGHTEAFF.

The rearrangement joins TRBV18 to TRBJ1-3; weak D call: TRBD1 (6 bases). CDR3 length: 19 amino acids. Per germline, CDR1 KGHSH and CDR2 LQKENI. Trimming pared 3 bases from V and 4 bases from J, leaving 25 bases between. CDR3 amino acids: CASSPLSRGKNAGGNTIYF. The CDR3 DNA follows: TGTGCCAGCTCACCGCTGTCGAGGGGGAAGAATGCCGGGGGAAACACCATATATTTT.

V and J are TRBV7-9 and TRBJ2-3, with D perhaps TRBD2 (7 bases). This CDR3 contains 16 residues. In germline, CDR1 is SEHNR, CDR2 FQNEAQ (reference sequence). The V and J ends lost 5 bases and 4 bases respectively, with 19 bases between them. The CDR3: CASSHPEGGGADTQYF. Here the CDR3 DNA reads TGTGCCAGCAGCCACCCAGAGGGGGGGGGTGCAGATACGCAGTATTTT.

The CDR3 protein is CASISGGGVGGYTF. The DNA of the CDR3 is TGTGCCAGCATATCGGGGGGCGGGGTCGGTGGCTACACCTTC. V usage is TRBV28 and J usage is TRBJ1-2; a weak D match, TRBD1 (6 bases). The CDR3 has 14 residues. The germline V gene has CDR1 MDHEN and CDR2 SYDVKM. The ends were cut back, 7 bases at V and 7 bases at J, with 19 bases in the middle.

The CDR3 sequence is CASSGDRGNTIYF. The DNA of the CDR3 is TGTGCCAGCAGCGGGGACAGAGGAAACACCATATATTTT. The gene calls are TRBV5-4 and TRBJ1-3, with 7 bases fitting TRBD1. The CDR3 has 13 residues. The V segment lost 4 bases and the J segment 4 bases; nucleotides outside the gene matches: 2. In germline, CDR1 is SGHNT, CDR2 YYREEE (reference sequence). Variable domain in full (rest from reference TRBV5-4 and TRBJ1-3): ETGVTQSPTHLIKTRGQQVTLRCSSQSGHNTVSWYQQALGQGPQFIFQYYREEENGRGNFPPRFSGLQFPNYSSELNVNALELDDSALYLCASSGDRGNTIYFGEGSWLTVV.

The CDR3 sequence: CAWSERGGHGEQFF. The CDR3 bases are TGTGCCTGGAGTGAGCGGGGGGGCCATGGTGAGCAGTTCTTC. The chain employs TRBV30 and TRBJ2-1; 10 bases align to TRBD2. Per the germline V gene, CDR1 is GTSNPN and CDR2 is SVGIG (reference sequence). The V and J ends lost 1 base and 9 bases, in that order; junction bases with no gene match: 6. This CDR3 contains 14 residues.

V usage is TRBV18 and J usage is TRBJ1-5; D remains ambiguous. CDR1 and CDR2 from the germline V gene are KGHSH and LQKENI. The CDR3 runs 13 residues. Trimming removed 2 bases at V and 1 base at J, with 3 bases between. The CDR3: CASSPVSNQPQHF. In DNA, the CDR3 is TGTGCCAGCTCACCAGTAAGCAATCAGCCCCAGCATTTT.

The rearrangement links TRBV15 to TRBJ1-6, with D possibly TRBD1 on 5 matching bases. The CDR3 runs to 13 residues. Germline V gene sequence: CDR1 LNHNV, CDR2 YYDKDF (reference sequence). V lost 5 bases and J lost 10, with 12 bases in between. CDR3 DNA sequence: TGTGCCACCAGCGCACGTCAGGGATCACCCCTCCACTTT. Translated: CATSARQGSPLHF.